The 21 T cell receptor beta chains given below trace back to one sample, sequenced in a study of T cell responses to AZD1222 COVID-19 vaccine. Assay used: immunoSEQ multiplex PCR; TCRdb lists only in-frame clones, some missing. The table records approximately 76,000 clones, 80% to 95% of them present only once. This specimen consisted of peripheral blood, obtained on day 0 of MenACWY control vaccination. The receptor set was obtained from an adult in good health.

The gene calls are TRBV7-2 and TRBJ2-7, with 7 positions matching TRBD1. CDR3 length: 14 amino acids. The germline CDR1 and CDR2 sequences are SGHTA and FQGNSA. The trim removed 2 bases at V and 7 bases at J, leaving 8 bases unmatched. The CDR3 coding sequence is TGTGCCAGCAGCTTAATGACAGGGTTGAAAGAGCAGTACTTC. Amino acid sequence: CASSLMTGLKEQYF.

The V call is TRBV4-1, the J call TRBJ1-2; D remains ambiguous. Trimming removed 1 base at V and 2 bases at J, with 23 bases between. The CDR3 is 19 amino acids. The germline CDR1 and CDR2 sequences are MGHRA and YSYEKL. The CDR3 sequence is CASSQAEMGYSNRNYGYTF. The DNA for the CDR3 is TGCGCCAGCAGCCAAGCCGAGATGGGATACAGCAATCGAAACTATGGCTACACCTTC.

This chain joins TRBV3-1 (or the pseudogene TRBV3-2) and TRBJ1-1; D is unresolved. The V gene lost 4 bases and the J gene lost 1 base, with 7 bases spanning the gap. Germline-derived CDR1 and CDR2 are LGHDT and YNNKEL (reference sequence). CDR3 length: 13 amino acids. Here the CDR3 DNA reads TGTGCCAGCAGCCCTCGACAGAACACTGAAGCTTTCTTT. The encoded protein is CASSPRQNTEAFF.

This chain joins TRBV10-1 and TRBJ2-3; D unresolved. Germline assignment: CDR1 WNHNN and CDR2 SYGVQD (reference sequence). The CDR3 is 15 amino acids. V was shortened by 0 bases and J by 6 bases, with 13 bases between the two germline ends. The CDR3 region is CASSESAHPGDTQYF. CDR3 bases: TGCGCCAGCAGTGAGTCCGCACACCCCGGGGATACGCAGTATTTT.

The genes are TRBV28 and TRBJ1-1; maybe TRBD1 (5 bases). This CDR3 spans 15 amino acids. Between the trimmed V and J ends, which lost 2 bases and 4 bases, there was a span of 14 bases. The germline V gene has CDR1 MDHEN and CDR2 SYDVKM. CDR3 coding DNA: TGTGCCAGCAGTTTAAGCACAGGACTGGGCACTGAAGCTTTCTTT. Residues: CASSLSTGLGTEAFF.

The chain uses TRBV4-1 and TRBJ1-5; D gene ambiguous. V was trimmed by 0 bases and J by 5 bases, leaving 17 bases between them. CDR3 length equals 17 residues. Germline CDR1 reads MGHRA; CDR2 reads YSYEKL. This CDR3 reads CASSQDTSAIRDQPQHF. The CDR3 DNA follows: TGCGCCAGCAGCCAAGATACCTCAGCAATTAGGGATCAGCCCCAGCATTTT.

The chain links TRBV5-5 to TRBJ2-3; 8 nucleotides line up with TRBD2. Germline CDR1 and CDR2: SGHKS and YYEKEE (reference sequence). With V trimmed by 0 bases and J by 5 bases, 2 bases remained unmatched. This CDR3 has 14 amino acids. CDR3 region: CASSLGAGEDTQYF. CDR3 DNA: TGTGCCAGCAGCTTGGGAGCGGGAGAAGATACGCAGTATTTT.

The chain couples TRBV14 to TRBJ2-1; no firm D call. CDR1 is SGHDN and CDR2 is FVKESK in the germline V gene. The V end lost 4 bases, the J end lost 0 bases, and 13 bases lay between the germline ends. This CDR3 is 16 amino acids long. The CDR3 loop reads CASSLVTLSSYNEQFF. For the CDR3, the DNA is TGTGCCAGCAGCCTCGTCACGCTGAGCTCCTACAATGAGCAGTTCTTC.

CDR3 DNA sequence: TGTGCCAGCAGACCGTTGTCGGGCGAGCAGTACTTC. Its protein product is CASRPLSGEQYF. The rearrangement uses TRBV6-5 and TRBJ2-7; D is unresolved. This CDR3 is 12 amino acids long. V dropped 6 bases and J dropped 6 bases, with 12 bases sitting between them. Germline values: CDR1 MNHEY, CDR2 SVGAGI.

The chain recombines TRBV10-3 with TRBJ2-3; D is perhaps TRBD1 (5 bases). The CDR3 runs to 16 residues. Germline V CDR1 and CDR2: ENHRY, SYGVKD. V lost 6 bases and J 2 bases, leaving 18 bases between the germline ends. This CDR3 is CAIRKSLVGPTDTQYF. For the CDR3, the DNA is TGTGCCATCAGAAAATCCCTCGTGGGGCCCACAGATACGCAGTATTTT.

The chain uses TRBV18 and TRBJ2-3, with 9 nucleotides matching TRBD2. There are 16 residues in the CDR3. The J segment lost 6 bases and the V segment lost 3 bases, leaving 10 bases of the junction unmatched. Germline CDR1 is KGHSH and CDR2 is LQKENI. CDR3 coding DNA: TGTGCCAGCTCACCCCCGGCTAGCGGGGCCGGGGATACGCAGTATTTT. Translating gives CASSPPASGAGDTQYF.

The rearrangement uses TRBV18 and TRBJ2-7, with 14 bases that match TRBD2. This CDR3 comprises 16 residues. After removal of 0 bases from V and 6 bases from J, the junction contained 4 bases not matched to a gene. Germline V lookup: CDR1 KGHSH, CDR2 LQKENI. This chain's CDR3 is CASSPPGLAGEGEQYF. The CDR3 DNA sequence: TGTGCCAGCTCACCACCGGGACTAGCGGGGGAAGGCGAGCAGTACTTC.

The chain carries TRBV28 and TRBJ1-3; a weak D match, TRBD1 (5 bases). Germline values: CDR1 MDHEN, CDR2 SYDVKM. V was cut by 2 bases and J by 8 bases, with 10 bases left in between. CDR3 length: 13 amino acids. The CDR3 sequence is CASSLPEGDTIYF. The CDR3 nucleotides are TGTGCCAGCAGTTTACCAGAAGGGGACACCATATATTTT.

V gene TRBV18 combines with J gene TRBJ2-2; D is possibly TRBD1 (5 bases). The CDR3 spans 16 residues. Germline-derived CDR1 and CDR2 are KGHSH and LQKENI. The V end was cut by 6 bases, the J end by 1 base, with 15 bases between. CDR3 sequence (DNA): TGTGCCAGCTCCCCGAGGAAGGGGTTGAACACCGGGGAGCTGTTTTTT. It translates to CASSPRKGLNTGELFF.

As regards this clone: Relative to the germline gene, one junction end is altered; a read error may explain this. This sequence joins TRBV4-1 and TRBJ2-1; D may be TRBD2 (7 bases). This CDR3 is built from 12 residues. The germline gives CDR1 MGHRA, CDR2 YSYEKL. CDR3 nucleotide sequence: TGCGCCAGCAGCCAAGATGGCGGGAGACAGGTCTTC. Residues: CASSQDGGRQVF.

J is TRBJ1-2 and V is TRBV6-5; D remains ambiguous. Trimming shortened V by 0 bases and J by 3 bases, and 11 bases separated the two germline ends. Germline V gives CDR1 MNHEY, CDR2 SVGAGI. This CDR3 is built from 15 residues. The CDR3 here is CASSYSVGPDYGYTF. The CDR3 DNA follows: TGTGCCAGCAGTTACTCGGTCGGGCCCGACTATGGCTACACCTTC.

The chain links TRBV11-2 to TRBJ1-2; D perhaps matches TRBD1 (5 bases). Trimming cost V 1 base and J 4 bases, with 10 bases left between them. There are 14 residues in the CDR3. Per the germline V gene, CDR1 is SGHAT and CDR2 is FQNNGV. The CDR3 spells CASSLAGNFYGYTF. The CDR3, as DNA: TGTGCCAGCAGCTTAGCAGGGAACTTCTATGGCTACACCTTC.

This clone was recorded once. The V call is TRBV18, the J call TRBJ2-2; the D gene could be TRBD1 or TRBD2 (5 bases each). The CDR3 spans 16 residues. The V and J ends lost 3 bases and 5 bases respectively, with 16 bases between them. Germline CDR1 reads KGHSH; CDR2 reads LQKENI. The chain's CDR3 is CASSPGRQGATGELFF. CDR3 DNA: TGTGCCAGCTCACCGGGACGTCAAGGGGCGACCGGGGAGCTGTTTTTT.

The chain links TRBV6-5 to TRBJ2-7; TRBD2 matches at 11 bases. The germline V gene encodes CDR1 MNHEY and CDR2 SVGAGI. The CDR3 is 14 amino acids. V was clipped by 7 bases and J by 3 bases; unmatched bases: 5. CDR3 amino acids: CASTMTSGNYEQYF. The CDR3 bases are TGTGCCAGCACCATGACTAGCGGGAACTACGAGCAGTACTTC.

V gene TRBV4-3 combines with J gene TRBJ2-3, with TRBD2 matching 11 bases. The CDR3 has 17 amino acids. V lost 0 bases and J lost 3; bases outside the gene matches: 5. CDR1 and CDR2 from the germline V gene are LGHNA and YSLEER. The CDR3 bases are TGCGCCAGCAGCCAAGATATAGGGACTAGCGGAACAGATACGCAGTATTTT. This gives the protein CASSQDIGTSGTDTQYF.

This chain connects TRBV7-2 to TRBJ2-7, with a tentative D call TRBD1 (6 bases). Trimming took off 3 bases at V and 10 bases at J, with 13 bases between the two ends. Looked up from germline, CDR1 is SGHTA and CDR2 is FQGNSA. This CDR3 is 12 amino acids long. CDR3: CASSFETGPQYF. In nucleotides, the CDR3 is TGTGCCAGCAGCTTTGAGACAGGTCCCCAGTACTTC.